This T cell receptor (beta chain) emerged from a study of control samples from healthy donors and cancer patients. In its sample, this clone was seen once. The CDR3 runs to 15 residues. CDR1 and CDR2 (germline): SNHLY, FYNNEI. Deletions cut 6 bases from V and 4 bases from J, with 18 bases between. TCRdb's copy holds only in-frame clones and misses some; the assay was immunoSEQ multiplex PCR. The sample records around 150,000 clones, 80% to 90% being singletons. The TCR comes from a man aged 25 to 40 in good health. This sequence joins TRBV2 and TRBJ1-2; D may be TRBD1 (5 bases). Input material: blood. CDR3 bases: TGTGCCAGCAGCCCTCGACAGCCACGGAGCTATGGCTACACCTTC. Residues: CASSPRQPRSYGYTF.